Listed here are 23 T cell receptor beta chains from one sample, sequenced in a study of beta chain features in type 1 diabetes (dated by TCRdb to 2016 to 2019). Library construction relied on the immunoSEQ multiplex PCR assay. The High Capacity cDNA Reverse Transcription Kit was used to reverse transcribe all of the isolated RNA, meaning that expressed TCRB transcripts were what got sequenced. Imported from immuneACCESS, the table was reduced by TCRdb to in-frame sequences with V and J called. These copies leave out some clones; in studies compared against another copy, an unresolved V gene accounts for under half, and the cause of the remainder is not known. The sample table holds a few hundred thousand clones, of which 9.5% to 11% were seen once. The ten largest clonotypes hold 0.015% of the sample. Sequences were obtained from naive CD4+ T cells from blood. The cell subset or site label for this specimen denotes: true naive CD4+ T cells. The source is a woman under 40 in good health.

The V and J genes are TRBV9 and TRBJ2-1, with TRBD2 identical over 9 bases. V was clipped by 0 bases and J by 2 bases; unmatched bases: 6. The length of the CDR3 is 17 residues. CDR1 and CDR2 from the germline V gene are SGDLS and YYNGEE. The CDR3 loop is CASSVGTREGTYNEQFF. In DNA, the CDR3 is TGTGCCAGCAGCGTAGGAACGCGGGAGGGCACCTACAATGAGCAGTTCTTC.

About this clone itself: Other DNA sequences from this sample encode an identical CDR3 as well. This sequence joins TRBV7-9 and TRBJ1-1; no firm D call. V lost 0 bases, J lost 1 base, and 3 bases lay in between. Germline V gene lookup returns CDR1 SEHNR and CDR2 FQNEAQ (reference sequence). This CDR3 has 13 residues. This CDR3 reads CASSLARNTEAFF. As DNA, the CDR3 is TGTGCCAGCAGCTTAGCCAGGAACACTGAAGCTTTCTTT.

V usage is TRBV9 and J usage is TRBJ2-7, with D possibly being TRBD1 (6 bases). Between the trimmed V and J ends, which lost 3 bases and 6 bases, there was a span of 19 bases. Germline CDR1 SGDLS, CDR2 YYNGEE. This CDR3 contains 15 residues. CDR3 DNA: TGTGCCAGCAGCGCGGACCACAGGGATTTGCGCGAGCAGTACTTC. It specifies CASSADHRDLREQYF.

V gene TRBV4-3 combines with J gene TRBJ2-1; 10 bases match TRBD2. In germline, CDR1 is LGHNA, CDR2 YSLEER. The V and J ends lost 1 base and 3 bases, in that order; junction bases with no gene match: 0. This CDR3 comprises 15 residues. This CDR3 reads CASSQGTSGYNEQFF. The CDR3 DNA reads as TGCGCCAGCAGCCAAGGGACTAGCGGCTACAATGAGCAGTTCTTC.

This clone has a handful of counts. The chain couples TRBV30 to TRBJ1-3; TRBD1 matches 7 bases. Per the germline V gene, CDR1 is GTSNPN and CDR2 is SVGIG (reference sequence). With 0 bases clipped from V and 4 bases from J, the junction kept 6 bases outside the gene matches. The CDR3 totals 15 residues. CDR3 amino acids: CAWSVVQGPGNTIYF. In nucleotides, the CDR3 is TGTGCCTGGAGTGTAGTACAGGGGCCAGGAAACACCATATATTTT.

The chain joins TRBV18 to TRBJ2-1, with 11 nucleotides matching TRBD2. J was trimmed by 6 bases and V by 3 bases; bases with no gene match: 4. CDR3 size: 15 residues. Per the germline V gene, CDR1 is KGHSH and CDR2 is LQKENI. The CDR3 nucleotides are TGTGCCAGCTCACCGGTTAGCGGGAGGGCCAATGAGCAGTTCTTC. It translates to CASSPVSGRANEQFF.

This clone has just a few counts. Sequence at one end of the junction differs from germline and may be a read error. The J gene is TRBJ2-7, the V gene TRBV6-5; 9 bases match TRBD1. There are 12 residues in the CDR3. Germline values: CDR1 MNHEY, CDR2 SVGAGI. The DNA for the CDR3 is TGTGCCAGCAGTCCGTTTGGACAGGGGATGCACTTC. Translation: CASSPFGQGMHF.

This clone was seen a handful of times. The genes are TRBV27 and TRBJ2-1; a possible D gene is TRBD1 (5 bases). The CDR3 contains 14 residues. V shed 5 bases and J shed 5 bases, with 13 bases lying between them. The germline gives CDR1 MNHEY, CDR2 SMNVEV (reference sequence). The CDR3 sequence: CASSGANKDNEQFF. The CDR3 region has the DNA TGTGCCAGCAGTGGGGCCAATAAAGACAATGAGCAGTTCTTC.

V is TRBV6-6 and J is TRBJ2-7, with a tentative D call TRBD2 (6 bases). The CDR3 has 13 amino acids. From germline, CDR1 is MNHNY and CDR2 SVGAGI (reference sequence). Trimming removed 8 bases from V and 6 bases from J, with 17 bases in between. CDR3 loop: CASSGTVGSEQYF. CDR3 DNA: TGTGCCAGCTCCGGGACTGTGGGCTCCGAGCAGTACTTC.

A few counts support this clone. The genes are TRBV28 and TRBJ2-7; tentatively, D is TRBD1 (6 bases). CDR1 and CDR2 (germline): MDHEN, SYDVKM. Trimming cost V 5 bases and J 9 bases, with 20 bases left between them. The CDR3 is made up of 14 amino acids. The CDR3, as DNA: TGTGCCAGCAGTCCACCTGGACAGACAAGGGGGCAGTACTTC. The encoded protein is CASSPPGQTRGQYF.

CDR3 DNA sequence: TGTGCCAGCAGTACTGCTGGACTAGCGGCTCAGAATGAGCAGTTCTTC. It encodes CASSTAGLAAQNEQFF. This chain uses TRBV28 with TRBJ2-1, with 10 bases fitting TRBD2. Germline V gene sequence: CDR1 MDHEN, CDR2 SYDVKM. The CDR3 is 16 amino acids. The V segment lost 5 bases and the J segment 7 bases; nucleotides outside the gene matches: 11.

This clone was observed a handful of times. The rearrangement joins TRBV2 to TRBJ2-1; the D gene is possibly TRBD1 (5 bases). The CDR3 consists of 13 residues. Between the trimmed V and J ends, which lost 8 bases and 2 bases, there was a span of 10 bases. From germline, CDR1 is SNHLY and CDR2 FYNNEI. This CDR3 reads CASGLGAYNEQFF. Here the CDR3 DNA reads TGTGCCAGCGGCCTAGGGGCCTACAATGAGCAGTTCTTC.

V usage is TRBV7-9 and J usage is TRBJ1-2; tentative D call: TRBD1 (5 bases). The CDR3 consists of 14 residues. CDR1 and CDR2 (germline): SEHNR, FQNEAQ (reference sequence). V dropped 5 bases and J dropped 8 bases, with 18 bases sitting between them. The CDR3, as DNA: TGTGCCAGCAGCCTCCAGGGACTCCCCTACGGCTACACCTTC. It specifies CASSLQGLPYGYTF. Full variable domain (missing parts from reference TRBV7-9 and TRBJ1-2): DTGVSQNPRHKITKRGQNVTFRCDPISEHNRLYWYRQTLGQGPEFLTYFQNEAQLEKSRLLSDRFSAERPKGSFSTLEIQRTEQGDSAMYLCASSLQGLPYGYTFGSGTRLTVV.

V and J are TRBV7-2 and TRBJ2-7; TRBD1 matches at 8 bases. There are 15 residues in the CDR3. Germline V gene lookup returns CDR1 SGHTA and CDR2 FQGNSA. V lost 7 bases to trimming and J lost 0 bases; unmatched junction nucleotides: 8. CDR3 protein: CASIKTTGVSYEQYF. Here the CDR3 DNA reads TGTGCCAGCATCAAGACGACAGGGGTCTCCTACGAGCAGTACTTC.

J is TRBJ1-1 and V is TRBV19; D might be TRBD1 (5 bases). The CDR3 is 14 amino acids. V dropped 4 bases and J dropped 0 bases, with 9 bases sitting between them. Germline CDR1 is LNHDA and CDR2 is SQIVND (reference sequence). The chain's CDR3 is CASSTRQLNTEAFF. In DNA form, the CDR3 reads TGTGCCAGTAGTACACGACAGCTGAACACTGAAGCTTTCTTT.

The chain uses TRBV4-3 and TRBJ2-7, with unresolved D. V dropped 5 bases and J dropped 0 bases, with 17 bases sitting between them. Germline V gene data show CDR1 as LGHNA and CDR2 as YSLEER. The length of the CDR3 is 16 residues. The CDR3 nucleotides are TGCGCCAGCAGCTCCATGGCCACACAGAGCTCCTACGAGCAGTACTTC. It is translated as CASSSMATQSSYEQYF.

The sample holds a few counts of this clone. J is TRBJ2-7 and V is TRBV5-1; D is perhaps TRBD1 (7 bases). Trimming took 4 bases from V and 5 from J, leaving 16 bases between them. CDR1 is SGHRS, CDR2 YFSETQ, per germline. The CDR3 length is 14 residues. CDR3 loop: CASSAGQMGNEQYF. The CDR3 DNA is TGCGCCAGCAGCGCGGGACAGATGGGGAACGAGCAGTACTTC. Looking up the rest from reference TRBV5-1 and TRBJ2-7 gives the full variable domain: KAGVTQTPRYLIKTRGQQVTLSCSPISGHRSVSWYQQTPGQGLQFLFEYFSETQRNKGNFPGRFSGRQFSNSRSEMNVSTLELGDSALYLCASSAGQMGNEQYFGPGTRLTVT.

In its sample, this clone was seen a few times. The same CDR3 arises from other DNA sequences in this sample as well. The chain combines TRBV30 with TRBJ1-5; tentatively, D is TRBD1 (5 bases). Germline V CDR1 and CDR2: GTSNPN, SVGIG (reference sequence). The CDR3 totals 13 residues. Trimming pared 2 bases from V and 2 bases from J, leaving 7 bases between. The chain's CDR3 is CAWSLQGNQPQHF. In DNA, the CDR3 is TGTGCCTGGAGTTTACAGGGCAATCAGCCCCAGCATTTT.

This clone has just a few counts. V usage is TRBV9 and J usage is TRBJ2-1, with D tentatively TRBD2 (7 bases). Germline CDR1 and CDR2: SGDLS and YYNGEE. V was clipped by 0 bases and J by 2 bases, with 9 bases between them. This CDR3 has 15 amino acids. As DNA, the CDR3 is TGTGCCAGCAGCGTAGAAGGGGGGGCCTACAATGAGCAGTTCTTC. It encodes CASSVEGGAYNEQFF.

This clone was counted between two and nine times. This sequence joins TRBV7-2 and TRBJ2-5; 9 bases map to TRBD1. Trimming cost V 4 bases and J 0 bases; bases outside gene matches: 6. Germline lookup yields CDR1 SGHTA and CDR2 FQGNSA. CDR3 length: 16 residues. DNA for the CDR3: TGTGCCAGCAGCTCCTCGGACAGGGGCTACCAAGAGACCCAGTACTTC. Translated: CASSSSDRGYQETQYF.

The CDR3 is CASSRLAGTGELFF. The CDR3, as DNA: TGTGCCAGCAGTCGACTAGCGGGAACCGGGGAGCTGTTTTTT. V usage is TRBV25-1 and J usage is TRBJ2-2, with 11 bases matching TRBD2. Germline V lookup: CDR1 MGHDK, CDR2 SYGVNS. Trimming took 5 bases from V and 5 from J; bases not matched to a gene: 1. The CDR3 runs 14 residues.

The genes are TRBV5-6 and TRBJ2-7; 13 bases fit TRBD2. The CDR3 is 16 amino acids. Per germline, CDR1 SGHDT and CDR2 YYEEEE. V was pared by 3 bases and J by 7 bases, with 10 bases of the junction left unmatched. CDR3 amino acids: CASSWTSGGLKGEQYF. The CDR3 region has the DNA TGTGCCAGCAGCTGGACTAGCGGGGGCCTTAAAGGGGAGCAGTACTTC.

CDR3 DNA sequence: TGCAGCGTGCCCGGACAGGGTAACTATGGCTACACCTTC. Translated: CSVPGQGNYGYTF. The chain links TRBV29-1 to TRBJ1-2, with TRBD1 matching 8 bases. V lost 6 bases and J lost 1; bases outside the gene matches: 4. The CDR3 consists of 13 residues. Per the germline V gene, CDR1 is SQVTM and CDR2 is ANQGSEA.